This paragraph covers one T cell receptor beta chain sequence. The data are from a study of blood T cell repertoires in COVID-19. The method was immunoSEQ multiplex PCR; TCRdb's version includes in-frame clones alone and lacks a portion of them. Of some 130,000 clones in the sample, about 80% were seen once. The CDR3 consists of 14 residues. The germline CDR1 and CDR2 sequences are SQVTM and ANQGSEA. V was trimmed by 7 bases and J by 4 bases, leaving 16 bases between them. V usage is TRBV29-1 and J usage is TRBJ1-4; a possible D gene is TRBD1 (6 bases). This receptor was taken from a human donor in a cohort sampled during active COVID-19. The specimen was peripheral blood. The CDR3 DNA follows: TGCAGCGCTGGGACAATCGGCGGTAATGAAAAACTGTTTTTT. This translates into CSAGTIGGNEKLFF.